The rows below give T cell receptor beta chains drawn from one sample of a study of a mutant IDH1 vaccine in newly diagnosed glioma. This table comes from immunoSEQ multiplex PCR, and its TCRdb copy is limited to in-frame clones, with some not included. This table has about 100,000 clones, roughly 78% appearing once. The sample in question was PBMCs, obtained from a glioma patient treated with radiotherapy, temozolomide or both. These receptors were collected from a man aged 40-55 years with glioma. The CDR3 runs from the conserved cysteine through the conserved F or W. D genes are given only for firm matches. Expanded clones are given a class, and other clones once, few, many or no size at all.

CDR3: CASSLGTGRDEQYF
DNA: TGTGCCAGCAGCTTAGGGACCGGCAGGGACGAGCAGTACTTC
size: once
V: TRBV7-6
J: TRBJ2-7
D: .

CDR3: CARSLLGQDSNQPQHF
DNA: TGTGCCAGAAGCTTGTTGGGACAGGATAGCAATCAGCCCCAGCATTTT
size: .
V: TRBV5-3
J: TRBJ1-5
D: TRBD1

CDR3: CASSPRGVAEAFF
DNA: TGTGCCAGCAGCCCCAGGGGAGTCGCAGAAGCTTTCTTT
size: .
V: TRBV7-6
J: TRBJ1-1
D: .

CDR3: CAWEGQVSYEQYF
DNA: TGTGCCTGGGAGGGACAGGTTTCCTACGAGCAGTACTTC
size: .
V: TRBV30
J: TRBJ2-7
D: TRBD1

CDR3: CASSKGISTEAFF
DNA: TGTGCCAGCAGCAAGGGTATAAGCACTGAAGCTTTCTTT
size: once
V: TRBV7-6
J: TRBJ1-1
D: .

CDR3: CASTTPGRGITDTQYF
DNA: TGTGCCAGTACCACTCCGGGCAGGGGGATCACAGATACGCAGTATTTT
size: .
V: TRBV19
J: TRBJ2-3
D: TRBD1

CDR3: CASSDGSFPNEQFF
DNA: TGTGCCAGCAGTGACGGGTCCTTCCCGAATGAGCAGTTCTTC
size: .
V: TRBV6-4
J: TRBJ2-1
D: .

CDR3: CASSLLTGIGETQYF
DNA: TGTGCCAGCAGCTTATTAACAGGGATAGGGGAGACCCAGTACTTC
size: .
V: TRBV6-1
J: TRBJ2-5
D: .

CDR3: CASSYLDREAYEQYF
DNA: TGTGCCAGCAGTTACCTGGACAGGGAGGCCTACGAGCAGTACTTC
size: .
V: TRBV6-5
J: TRBJ2-7
D: TRBD1

CDR3: CASTGQGADTQYF
DNA: TGTGCCAGCACCGGACAGGGGGCAGATACGCAGTATTTT
size: .
V: TRBV6-5
J: TRBJ2-3
D: TRBD1

CDR3: CASSLDSGETQYF
DNA: TGTGCCAGCAGCTTGGACAGTGGGGAGACCCAGTACTTC
size: .
V: TRBV5-6
J: TRBJ2-5
D: .

CDR3: CASSIPGGEQYF
DNA: TGTGCCAGTAGTATCCCAGGGGGCGAGCAGTACTTC
size: .
V: TRBV19
J: TRBJ2-7
D: TRBD1

CDR3: CASRSGEDNQPQHF
DNA: TGTGCCAGCAGGTCAGGGGAGGACAATCAGCCCCAGCATTTT
size: .
V: TRBV27
J: TRBJ1-5
D: .

CDR3: CASRSGAIYTDTQYF
DNA: TGTGCCAGTAGATCCGGGGCTATCTACACAGATACGCAGTATTTT
size: .
V: TRBV19
J: TRBJ2-3
D: .

CDR3: CATSSWGYNEQFF
DNA: TGTGCCACCAGCAGTTGGGGCTACAATGAGCAGTTCTTC
size: .
V: TRBV15
J: TRBJ2-1
D: .

CDR3: CASSVSGNTIYF
DNA: TGTGCCAGCAGCGTCTCTGGAAACACCATATATTTT
size: once
V: TRBV9
J: TRBJ1-3
D: .

CDR3: CASSESIPQRGAFTDTQYF
DNA: TGTGCCAGCAGCGAAAGCATCCCACAGCGGGGGGCCTTCACAGATACGCAGTATTTT
size: .
V: TRBV27
J: TRBJ2-3
D: TRBD2

CDR3: CASSGGTSGRDEQFF
DNA: TGTGCCAGCAGCGGCGGGACTAGCGGGAGGGATGAGCAGTTCTTC
size: .
V: TRBV2
J: TRBJ2-1
D: TRBD2

CDR3: CASSLLSGREQYF
DNA: TGCGCCAGCAGCTTGCTTTCCGGGCGCGAGCAGTACTTC
size: .
V: TRBV5-1
J: TRBJ2-7
D: .

CDR3: CASSVTGTGVSPLHF
DNA: TGTGCCAGCAGCGTAACAGGGACAGGGGTATCACCCCTCCACTTT
size: .
V: TRBV7-9
J: TRBJ1-6
D: TRBD1

CDR3: CASSLQPGTGNEKLFF
DNA: TGTGCCAGCAGCTTGCAACCCGGGACAGGGAATGAAAAACTGTTTTTT
size: many
V: TRBV7-2
J: TRBJ1-4
D: TRBD1

CDR3: CARSPLRVAGPLYNEQFF
DNA: TGTGCCAGAAGCCCGCTCAGGGTAGCGGGACCCTTATACAATGAGCAGTTCTTC
size: once
V: TRBV5-3
J: TRBJ2-1
D: TRBD2

CDR3: CASSYSSGYEQFF
DNA: TGTGCCAGCAGTTACTCGAGTGGCTATGAGCAGTTCTTC
size: .
V: TRBV6-5
J: TRBJ2-1
D: .

CDR3: CSVFSPRGVVRETQYF
DNA: TGCAGCGTTTTCAGCCCGCGGGGGGTGGTGCGAGAGACCCAGTACTTC
size: .
V: TRBV29-1
J: TRBJ2-5
D: TRBD2

CDR3: CASGEAGEGADTQYF
DNA: TGTGCCAGCGGAGAAGCGGGAGAGGGGGCAGATACGCAGTATTTT
size: .
V: TRBV6-1
J: TRBJ2-3
D: TRBD2

CDR3: CAISLDQTYGYTF
DNA: TGTGCCATCAGTTTGGACCAGACCTATGGCTACACCTTC
size: .
V: TRBV10-3
J: TRBJ1-2
D: .

CDR3: CASSLGQSYQETQYF
DNA: TGTGCCAGTAGTCTGGGACAATCGTACCAAGAGACCCAGTACTTC
size: .
V: TRBV19
J: TRBJ2-5
D: .

CDR3: CASSPPGGEQYF
DNA: TGTGCCAGCAGCCCGCCCGGGGGCGAGCAGTACTTC
size: .
V: TRBV11-2
J: TRBJ2-7
D: .

CDR3: CASNIDRGRRGYTF
DNA: TGTGCCAGCAATATAGACAGGGGGCGGAGAGGCTACACCTTC
size: .
V: TRBV2
J: TRBJ1-2
D: TRBD1

CDR3: CASSKGKGRQGACYSNQPQHF
DNA: TGTGCCAGCAGCAAAGGAAAGGGTCGACAGGGGGCCTGTTATAGCAATCAGCCCCAGCATTTT
size: .
V: TRBV21-1
J: TRBJ1-5
D: .

CDR3: CASSKGDRQANTGELFF
DNA: TGTGCCAGCAGCAAAGGGGACAGACAGGCGAACACCGGGGAGCTGTTTTTT
size: .
V: TRBV21-1
J: TRBJ2-2
D: .

CDR3: CASSLTGAGNTIYF
DNA: TGTGCCAGCAGTTTGACAGGGGCTGGAAACACCATATATTTT
size: .
V: TRBV27
J: TRBJ1-3
D: TRBD1

CDR3: CASNRTSRYEETQYF
DNA: TGCGCCAGCAATCGGACTAGCAGATATGAGGAGACCCAGTACTTC
size: .
V: TRBV10-2
J: TRBJ2-5
D: TRBD2

CDR3: CASSQDGRGNQPQHF
DNA: TGCGCCAGCAGCCAAGATGGACGGGGCAATCAGCCCCAGCATTTT
size: .
V: TRBV4-3
J: TRBJ1-5
D: .

CDR3: CASSLTRWGGGYNEQFF
DNA: TGTGCCAGCAGCCTGACGAGGTGGGGGGGCGGCTACAATGAGCAGTTCTTC
size: .
V: TRBV11-3
J: TRBJ2-1
D: .

CDR3: CASSGTGADYGYTF
DNA: TGTGCCAGCTCAGGGACAGGGGCGGACTATGGCTACACCTTC
size: .
V: TRBV18
J: TRBJ1-2
D: TRBD1

CDR3: CASSVVENTGELFF
DNA: TGTGCCAGCAGCGTAGTGGAGAACACCGGGGAGCTGTTTTTT
size: .
V: TRBV9
J: TRBJ2-2
D: .

CDR3: CASSQGLAVITDTQYF
DNA: TGCGCCAGCAGCCAAGGACTAGCGGTAATCACAGATACGCAGTATTTT
size: .
V: TRBV4-1
J: TRBJ2-3
D: TRBD2

CDR3: CASSFWEKLFF
DNA: TGTGCCAGCAGCTTTTGGGAAAAACTGTTTTTT
size: .
V: TRBV12-1
J: TRBJ1-4
D: .

CDR3: CSVEAPGNYGYTF
DNA: TGCAGCGTTGAAGCCCCAGGAAACTATGGCTACACCTTC
size: .
V: TRBV29-1
J: TRBJ1-2
D: .

CDR3: CSVVQGAQAFF
DNA: TGCAGCGTTGTACAGGGGGCCCAAGCTTTCTTT
size: few
V: TRBV29-1
J: TRBJ1-1
D: TRBD1

CDR3: CASSERGGAKNIQYF
DNA: TGTGCCAGCAGCGAAAGGGGGGGAGCCAAAAACATTCAGTACTTC
size: .
V: TRBV9
J: TRBJ2-4
D: .

CDR3: CASSLGQGIYNEQFF
DNA: TGTGCCAGCAGCTTGGGACAGGGTATCTACAATGAGCAGTTCTTC
size: .
V: TRBV7-3
J: TRBJ2-1
D: TRBD1

CDR3: CASSEGSLNSGNTIYF
DNA: TGTGCCAGCAGTGAAGGAAGCCTTAACTCTGGAAACACCATATATTTT
size: .
V: TRBV6-1
J: TRBJ1-3
D: .

CDR3: CASHQGQETQYF
DNA: TGCGCCAGCCACCAGGGTCAAGAGACCCAGTACTTC
size: .
V: TRBV10-1
J: TRBJ2-5
D: .